Shown below are 21 T cell receptor beta chains from a single sample sequenced in a study of blood T cell repertoires in COVID-19. Sequencing used immunoSEQ multiplex PCR; TCRdb keeps in-frame clones, though not all of them. The sample lists about 88,000 clones, approximately 90% seen once, with around 1.6% in the top ten. The sample taken for sequencing was peripheral blood. Source of these receptors: a man in his 60s with acute or convalescent COVID-19.

The chain employs TRBV27 and TRBJ2-7; TRBD2 matches 12 bases. J lost 6 bases, V lost 5 bases, and 2 bases had no gene match. This CDR3 is 13 amino acids long. The V gene's germline CDR1 is MNHEY and CDR2 SMNVEV (reference sequence). The CDR3 DNA sequence: TGTGCCAGCAGTCCTAGCGGGAGGGGCGAGCAGTACTTC. Protein sequence: CASSPSGRGEQYF.

CDR3 sequence (DNA): TGCAGCGTTGGCGGGGCAGATTCTAACTATGGCTACACCTTC. Translating it yields CSVGGADSNYGYTF. The chain employs TRBV29-1 and TRBJ1-2, with D possibly matching TRBD1 (5 bases). The V end was cut by 4 bases, the J end by 0 bases, with 12 bases between. Germline V CDR1 and CDR2: SQVTM, ANQGSEA. The CDR3 length is 14 residues.

CDR3 in DNA: TGTGCCAGCAGTGCCGGTTCCTCTGGAAACACCATATATTTT. Translating gives CASSAGSSGNTIYF. V and J are TRBV3-1 (or the pseudogene TRBV3-2) and TRBJ1-3, with D hard to call. V lost 6 bases and J lost 0, with 9 bases in between. In germline, CDR1 is LGHDT, CDR2 YNNKEL (reference sequence). The CDR3 totals 14 residues.

This sequence joins TRBV10-1 and TRBJ2-3; no clear D. The CDR3 runs 13 residues. V lost 4 bases and J lost 4, with 9 bases in between. Germline CDR1 reads WNHNN; CDR2 reads SYGVQD (reference sequence). CDR3: CASSAQFADTQYF. CDR3 DNA: TGCGCCAGCAGTGCCCAGTTCGCAGATACGCAGTATTTT.

The chain carries TRBV9 and TRBJ1-1, with TRBD1 identical over 9 bases. This CDR3 comprises 15 residues. J was trimmed by 4 bases and V by 4 bases; bases with no gene match: 8. Germline values: CDR1 SGDLS, CDR2 YYNGEE. The CDR3 here is CASSPDRGSGTEAFF. For the CDR3, the DNA is TGTGCCAGCAGCCCGGACAGGGGTTCGGGCACTGAAGCTTTCTTT.

The chain combines TRBV19 with TRBJ1-1; D gene unclear. The CDR3 is 15 amino acids. Germline V gene data show CDR1 as LNHDA and CDR2 as SQIVND (reference sequence). V was cut by 4 bases and J by 0 bases, with 12 bases left in between. Written as DNA, the CDR3 is TGTGCCAGTAGTACCGCGGGCGGCATGAACACTGAAGCTTTCTTT. Translation: CASSTAGGMNTEAFF.

The chain recombines TRBV5-1 with TRBJ2-7; 7 bases agree with TRBD2. This CDR3 is 14 amino acids long. Germline-derived CDR1 and CDR2 are SGHRS and YFSETQ. Losses at the gene ends were 0 bases for V and 4 bases for J; bases not matched to a gene: 4. The CDR3 loop reads CASSLAVGGYEQYF. The CDR3 nucleotides read TGCGCCAGCAGCTTGGCCGTCGGGGGGTACGAGCAGTACTTC.

The CDR3 nucleotides are TGCGCCAGCAGCTTGGGGACCAGGGGTGGAAACTATGGCTACACCTTC. Translated: CASSLGTRGGNYGYTF. The chain recombines TRBV5-1 with TRBJ1-2, with a weak D call TRBD1 (6 bases). V shed 0 bases and J shed 2 bases, with 14 bases lying between them. The germline CDR1 and CDR2 sequences are SGHRS and YFSETQ. This CDR3 spans 16 amino acids. Full variable domain (rest looked up from reference TRBV5-1 and TRBJ1-2): KAGVTQTPRYLIKTRGQQVTLSCSPISGHRSVSWYQQTPGQGLQFLFEYFSETQRNKGNFPGRFSGRQFSNSRSEMNVSTLELGDSALYLCASSLGTRGGNYGYTFGSGTRLTVV.

The chain carries TRBV29-1 and TRBJ1-1; maybe TRBD1 (5 bases). Germline-derived CDR1 and CDR2 are SQVTM and ANQGSEA. This CDR3 has 12 amino acids. V lost 7 bases and J 0 bases, leaving 9 bases between the germline ends. The DNA for the CDR3 is TGCAGCGCACAGGCCTTGAACACTGAAGCTTTCTTT. Amino acids: CSAQALNTEAFF.

The chain links TRBV12-2 to TRBJ2-2; no DNA check was done on the table's D call, TRBD2. TRBV12-2 is classified as a pseudogene. The CDR3 contains 14 residues. The CDR3: CASRAYSGPGELFF. The CDR3, as DNA: TGTGCAAGTCGCGCATATAGCGGTCCCGGGGAGCTGTTTTTT.

V is TRBV2 and J is TRBJ2-7, with a tentative D call TRBD1 (6 bases). Germline-derived CDR1 and CDR2 are SNHLY and FYNNEI. The V end lost 4 bases, the J end lost 2 bases, and 9 bases lay between the germline ends. The CDR3 spans 13 residues. CDR3 DNA sequence: TGTGCCAGCAGTGTGGACAGTACCTACGAGCAGTACTTC. This translates into CASSVDSTYEQYF.

V gene TRBV12-5 combines with J gene TRBJ1-5; 7 bases agree with TRBD1. The junction had 5 bases not matched to a gene; V was cut back by 1 base and J by 5 bases. CDR3 length equals 15 residues. Germline assignment: CDR1 LGHNT and CDR2 FRNRAP. DNA for the CDR3: TGTGCTAGTGGTTTGGGGCAGGGGGGCTATCAGCCCCAGCATTTT. This codes for CASGLGQGGYQPQHF.

The chain combines TRBV4-3 with TRBJ2-1; 7 nucleotides match TRBD2. Trimming removed 4 bases from V and 3 bases from J; junction bases left unmatched: 12. This CDR3 comprises 17 residues. Germline CDR1 is LGHNA and CDR2 is YSLEER. The CDR3: CASSPSGLADLYNEQFF. The DNA for the CDR3 is TGCGCCAGCAGCCCTTCGGGTCTAGCGGATCTCTACAATGAGCAGTTCTTC.

The chain uses TRBV11-2 and TRBJ2-7; 8 nucleotides agree with TRBD1. The J segment lost 0 bases and the V segment lost 3 bases, leaving 7 bases of the junction unmatched. The germline V gene encodes CDR1 SGHAT and CDR2 FQNNGV. The CDR3 length is 16 residues. This chain's CDR3 is CASSFPRTGSSYEQYF. The CDR3 bases are TGTGCCAGCAGCTTTCCCCGGACAGGGAGCTCCTACGAGCAGTACTTC.

J is TRBJ1-1 and V is TRBV7-2; D gene unclear. The CDR3 runs to 14 residues. The germline V gene encodes CDR1 SGHTA and CDR2 FQGNSA. Trimming removed 1 base from V and 4 bases from J, with 10 bases in between. CDR3 sequence: CASSLEPLATEAFF. For the CDR3, the DNA is TGTGCCAGCAGCTTAGAGCCGCTTGCCACTGAAGCTTTCTTT.

In nucleotides, the CDR3 is TGTGCCAGCAGCCCGGCCCCAGGAGGTGGTGACGAGCAGTACTTC. It codes for CASSPAPGGGDEQYF. V is TRBV11-2 and J is TRBJ2-7; D is possibly TRBD2 (5 bases). V was shortened by 5 bases and J by 5 bases, with 19 bases between the two germline ends. Germline V CDR1 and CDR2: SGHAT, FQNNGV. This CDR3 region has 15 residues.

This chain joins TRBV14 and TRBJ2-4; D may be TRBD1 (6 bases). Germline V gives CDR1 SGHDN, CDR2 FVKESK. V dropped 4 bases and J dropped 7 bases, with 11 bases sitting between them. The CDR3 has 13 amino acids. The DNA of the CDR3 is TGTGCCAGCAGCCTTGGACAGTCTAACATTCAGTACTTC. Protein product: CASSLGQSNIQYF.

The chain links TRBV19 to TRBJ1-4; D remains ambiguous. Trimming removed 1 base at V and 3 bases at J, with 12 bases between. Germline CDR1 LNHDA, CDR2 SQIVND (reference sequence). The CDR3 has 16 amino acids. CDR3 in DNA: TGTGCCAGTAGTATAGGGGCCGGGATAGCTAATGAAAAACTGTTTTTT. Translated, it gives CASSIGAGIANEKLFF.

This chain uses TRBV7-2 with TRBJ1-1; D is unclear. This CDR3 has 14 amino acids. Trimming took off 2 bases at V and 0 bases at J, with 7 bases between the two ends. The germline V gene encodes CDR1 SGHTA and CDR2 FQGNSA. The CDR3: CASSLSLMNTEAFF. Written as DNA, the CDR3 is TGTGCCAGCAGCTTAAGCTTAATGAACACTGAAGCTTTCTTT.

This rearrangement joins TRBV28 to TRBJ2-7, with TRBD1 identical over 9 bases. V shed 5 bases, J shed 5 bases, and the junction held 10 bases outside the gene matches. The germline V gene encodes CDR1 MDHEN and CDR2 SYDVKM. The CDR3 covers 15 residues. CDR3 region: CASSTGQGRRHEQYF. Written as DNA, the CDR3 is TGTGCCAGCAGTACGGGACAGGGAAGACGCCACGAGCAGTACTTC.

The V gene is TRBV11-2, the J gene TRBJ1-5, with unresolved D. CDR1 SGHAT and CDR2 FQNNGV come from the germline V gene. The CDR3 covers 13 residues. V was pared by 0 bases and J by 7 bases, with 7 bases between. CDR3 loop: CASSLDREQPQHF. Here the CDR3 DNA reads TGTGCCAGCAGCTTAGATAGGGAGCAGCCCCAGCATTTT.